The subject of this entry is one T cell receptor (beta chain). V dropped 6 bases and J dropped 0 bases, with 8 bases sitting between them. Germline values: CDR1 WSHSY, CDR2 SAAADI. The CDR3 sequence is 13 residues long. The data were obtained in a study of blood T cell repertoires in COVID-19. TCRdb's copy holds only in-frame clones and misses some; the assay was immunoSEQ multiplex PCR. Of some 510,000 clones in the sample, approximately 90% are singletons; the top ten hold approximately 1.8%. The clonotype comes from a woman aged 40-49 years who had recovered from COVID-19. Material: PBMCs or T cells enriched from blood (not recorded which). The chain combines TRBV10-2 with TRBJ1-2, with D possibly matching TRBD1 (6 bases). CDR3 DNA sequence: TGCGCCAGCAGGACAGGCACTAACTATGGCTACACCTTC. Protein: CASRTGTNYGYTF.